These 27 T cell receptor beta chains share one sample of origin, sequenced in a study of blood T cell repertoires in COVID-19. Sequencing was performed with immunoSEQ multiplex PCR; in TCRdb, only in-frame clones are kept and a portion is missing. The sample lists some 250,000 clones; about four fifths were seen once. Sequenced sample: peripheral blood. The receptors stem from a woman aged 60-75 years with active or convalescent COVID-19.

The chain employs TRBV6-5 and TRBJ1-2; 8 nucleotides agree with TRBD1. Germline values: CDR1 MNHEY, CDR2 SVGAGI. The CDR3 has 15 residues. Germline trimming cut 7 bases from V and 4 bases from J; bases unmatched to any gene: 11. CDR3 bases: TGTGCCAGCACCGCCCTGTTCGGACAGGGCTATGGCTACACCTTC. It is translated as CASTALFGQGYGYTF.

The rearrangement uses TRBV5-6 and TRBJ2-7, with a possible D match to TRBD2 (5 bases). V was cut by 1 base and J by 3 bases, with 14 bases left in between. The CDR3 contains 15 residues. The germline gives CDR1 SGHDT, CDR2 YYEEEE. CDR3 nucleotides: TGTGCCAGCAGCTTGCTAGCCCCCCTCGGCTACGAGCAGTACTTC. It translates to CASSLLAPLGYEQYF.

V gene TRBV19 combines with J gene TRBJ1-1, with D possibly TRBD1 on 6 matching bases. The V end lost 5 bases, the J end lost 4 bases, and 17 bases lay between the germline ends. The CDR3 is made up of 15 amino acids. From germline, CDR1 is LNHDA and CDR2 SQIVND (reference sequence). CDR3 in amino acids: CASSRGQGWGTEAFF. The DNA for the CDR3 is TGTGCCAGTAGTCGCGGTCAGGGGTGGGGCACTGAAGCTTTCTTT.

The sample holds one count of this clone. V and J are TRBV6-5 and TRBJ2-7, with a weak D call TRBD2 (6 bases). The V gene lost 3 bases and the J gene lost 4 bases, with 10 bases spanning the gap. This CDR3 region has 13 residues. In germline, CDR1 is MNHEY, CDR2 SVGAGI. Here the CDR3 reads CASSYSGRYEQYF. CDR3 coding DNA: TGTGCCAGCAGTTATTCGGGGAGGTACGAGCAGTACTTC.

The CDR3 loop reads CASQGLAGAEQYF. In DNA, the CDR3 is TGTGCCAGCCAGGGACTAGCGGGGGCCGAGCAGTACTTC. V usage is TRBV2 and J usage is TRBJ2-7; TRBD2 matches at 14 bases. Per the germline V gene, CDR1 is SNHLY and CDR2 is FYNNEI. CDR3 length equals 13 residues. J lost 6 bases, V lost 8 bases, and 3 bases had no gene match.

This clone was picked up one time. The rearrangement uses TRBV3-1 (or the pseudogene TRBV3-2) and TRBJ1-6, with 8 nucleotides matching TRBD1. The CDR3 length is 15 residues. V gave up 1 base and J gave up 7 bases; unmatched junction bases: 3. Germline values: CDR1 LGHDT, CDR2 YNNKEL (reference sequence). CDR3 coding DNA: TGTGCCAGCAGCCAAGGGGGACAGGAGAATTCACCCCTCCACTTT. This translates into CASSQGGQENSPLHF.

The rearrangement links TRBV5-8 to TRBJ2-7, with D tentatively TRBD2 (5 bases). From germline, CDR1 is SGHTS and CDR2 YDEGEE. V lost 4 bases to trimming and J lost 7 bases, with 15 bases between them. CDR3 length equals 13 residues. The CDR3 sequence: CASSTGISAEQYF. In DNA form, the CDR3 reads TGTGCCAGCAGCACCGGGATCTCAGCTGAGCAGTACTTC.

The CDR3 sequence: CASSYVAGGLATEAFF. The DNA of the CDR3 is TGTGCCAGCAGTTACGTGGCAGGGGGCTTGGCCACTGAAGCTTTCTTT. The rearrangement links TRBV6-5 to TRBJ1-1; 8 bases agree with TRBD1. Unmatched junction bases numbered 9, after V lost 2 bases and J lost 4 bases. The germline V gene has CDR1 MNHEY and CDR2 SVGAGI. The CDR3 contains 16 residues.

The chain employs TRBV2 and TRBJ2-1; no reliable D call. Germline loops: CDR1 SNHLY, CDR2 FYNNEI. The CDR3 is made up of 14 amino acids. Trimming removed 4 bases at V and 6 bases at J, with 13 bases between. CDR3 residues: CASSVRSDRNEQFF. The CDR3 DNA is TGTGCCAGCAGTGTCCGGAGTGATCGCAATGAGCAGTTCTTC.

This CDR3 reads CASSGQLLSNQPQHF. The CDR3 DNA reads as TGTGCCAGCAGTGGACAGCTTTTAAGCAATCAGCCCCAGCATTTT. The gene calls are TRBV2 and TRBJ1-5; perhaps TRBD1 as D (5 bases). The germline V gene encodes CDR1 SNHLY and CDR2 FYNNEI. The CDR3 is made up of 15 amino acids. V was shortened by 4 bases and J by 1 base, with 11 bases between the two germline ends. The whole variable domain, remainder taken from reference TRBV2 and TRBJ1-5, is EPEVTQTPSHQVTQMGQEVILRCVPISNHLYFYWYRQILGQKVEFLVSFYNNEISEKSEIFDDQFSVERPDGSNFTLKIRSTKLEDSAMYFCASSGQLLSNQPQHFGDGTRLSIL.

The CDR3, as DNA: TGTGCCATCAGTGAGTCATGGGGGACAGGGGCTAACACTGAAGCTTTCTTT. Encoded protein: CAISESWGTGANTEAFF. The J gene is TRBJ1-1, the V gene TRBV10-3; 10 bases align to TRBD1. Trimming at V came to 0 bases and at J to 2 bases, leaving 6 bases not matched to a gene. Germline-derived CDR1 and CDR2 are ENHRY and SYGVKD. This CDR3 comprises 17 residues.

This clone was observed once. The chain links TRBV6-5 to TRBJ1-5; 10 bases match TRBD1. With V trimmed by 6 bases and J by 2 bases, 4 bases remained unmatched. CDR1 MNHEY and CDR2 SVGAGI come from the germline V gene. This CDR3 is built from 15 residues. Here the CDR3 DNA reads TGTGCCAGCAGCCGAGGGACAGGGGGCAATCAGCCCCAGCATTTT. Protein product: CASSRGTGGNQPQHF.

The chain combines TRBV10-3 with TRBJ2-3, with TRBD2 matching over 8 bases. Germline V gives CDR1 ENHRY, CDR2 SYGVKD. This CDR3 has 15 amino acids. Trimming removed 6 bases from V and 3 bases from J; junction bases left unmatched: 8. In DNA, the CDR3 is TGTGCCATCAGGATAGCGGGGTCGAGGACAGATACGCAGTATTTT. This sequence encodes CAIRIAGSRTDTQYF.

The CDR3 DNA reads as TGTGCCAGCGGAAAGGTGAAGCGGACTGAAGCTTTCTTT. This sequence encodes CASGKVKRTEAFF. This chain connects TRBV6-5 to TRBJ1-1; D not certain. V lost 8 bases, J lost 5 bases, and 15 bases lay in between. The germline gives CDR1 MNHEY, CDR2 SVGAGI. The CDR3 loop spans 13 amino acids.

This sequence joins TRBV6-5 and TRBJ1-5; no reliable D call. Germline CDR1 MNHEY, CDR2 SVGAGI. This CDR3 is 16 amino acids long. The V end was cut by 2 bases, the J end by 0 bases, with 11 bases between. Written as DNA, the CDR3 is TGTGCCAGCAGTTACAGCCGGGTTCATAGCAATCAGCCCCAGCATTTT. Translating it yields CASSYSRVHSNQPQHF.

J is TRBJ2-7 and V is TRBV27; D is unclear. Trimming removed 5 bases from V and 3 bases from J, with 17 bases in between. The CDR3 spans 15 residues. Germline V gives CDR1 MNHEY, CDR2 SMNVEV (reference sequence). The CDR3, as DNA: TGTGCCAGCAGTCTCCCCTTCAGGTCAATCTACGAGCAGTACTTC. Protein sequence: CASSLPFRSIYEQYF.

The chain combines TRBV28 with TRBJ2-7; maybe TRBD2 (5 bases). The V end lost 5 bases, the J end lost 3 bases, and 11 bases lay between the germline ends. CDR3 size: 13 residues. Germline V CDR1 and CDR2: MDHEN, SYDVKM. The CDR3 here is CASSPPGNYEQYF. The CDR3 nucleotides are TGTGCCAGCAGTCCCCCGGGGAACTACGAGCAGTACTTC.

The chain couples TRBV7-8 to TRBJ1-2; the match to TRBD1 covers 7 bases. The trim removed 2 bases at V and 0 bases at J, leaving 3 bases unmatched. CDR3 length equals 15 residues. Germline CDR1 SGHVS, CDR2 FQNEAQ. This CDR3 is CASSLRDSSNYGYTF. The CDR3 nucleotides are TGTGCCAGCAGCTTAAGGGACAGCTCTAACTATGGCTACACCTTC.

The V call is TRBV12-5, the J call TRBJ2-5; TRBD2 matches at 8 bases. This CDR3 is built from 17 residues. After removal of 7 bases from V and 0 bases from J, the junction contained 13 bases not matched to a gene. Germline V gene sequence: CDR1 LGHNT, CDR2 FRNRAP. Here the CDR3 DNA reads TGTGCTAGTGTCCGCGGACCAGCGGGGGCGAACCAAGAGACCCAGTACTTC. It yields the protein CASVRGPAGANQETQYF.

The sample holds one count of this clone. This chain joins TRBV7-6 and TRBJ1-1; D is perhaps TRBD1 (6 bases). Trimming took 1 base from V and 0 from J, leaving 15 bases between them. Germline V gene lookup returns CDR1 SGHVS and CDR2 FNYEAQ. CDR3 length equals 17 residues. The CDR3 loop is CASSLEGEGGMNTEAFF. The CDR3 DNA follows: TGTGCCAGCAGCTTAGAGGGGGAGGGGGGTATGAACACTGAAGCTTTCTTT.

The chain recombines TRBV6-4 with TRBJ2-6; 7 bases match TRBD2. The V segment lost 6 bases and the J segment 4 bases; nucleotides outside the gene matches: 6. This CDR3 has 15 amino acids. From germline, CDR1 is MRHNA and CDR2 SNTAGT. CDR3 coding DNA: TGTGCCAGCAGCGCCGGGAGGTCCGGGGCCAACGTCCTGACTTTC. Translated, it gives CASSAGRSGANVLTF.

The chain employs TRBV25-1 and TRBJ2-1, with 12 bases matching TRBD2. The germline V gene has CDR1 MGHDK and CDR2 SYGVNS. V shed 6 bases and J 6 bases; nucleotides not matched to a gene: 6. The CDR3 length is 15 residues. CDR3 coding DNA: TGTGCCAGCAGCCTAGCGGGGGGGCGATCCAATGAGCAGTTCTTC. This sequence encodes CASSLAGGRSNEQFF. Using reference TRBV25-1 and TRBJ2-1 for the parts outside the CDR3, the full variable domain is EADIYQTPRYLVIGTGKKITLECSQTMGHDKMYWYQQDPGMELHLIHYSYGVNSTEKGDLSSESTVSRIRTEHFPLTLESARPSHTSQYLCASSLAGGRSNEQFFGPGTRLTVL.

The chain is built from TRBV4-2 and TRBJ2-5, with D perhaps TRBD1 (5 bases). Germline values: CDR1 LGHNA, CDR2 YNFKEQ. This CDR3 has 13 amino acids. V lost 4 bases, J lost 5 bases, and 11 bases lay in between. CDR3 sequence reads: CASSPGRGETQYF. As DNA, the CDR3 is TGTGCCAGCAGCCCAGGGCGTGGGGAGACCCAGTACTTC.

This sequence joins TRBV3-1 (or the pseudogene TRBV3-2) and TRBJ2-7; D possibly corresponds to TRBD1 (6 bases). Trimming pared 1 base from V and 6 bases from J, leaving 10 bases between. Germline V gene sequence: CDR1 LGHDT, CDR2 YNNKEL (reference sequence). This CDR3 region has 13 residues. CDR3 nucleotides: TGTGCCAGCAGCCAAGGGGGGCCGAGCGAGCAGTACTTC. Translated: CASSQGGPSEQYF.

The chain carries TRBV18 and TRBJ1-1; TRBD1 might be the D (6 bases). Trimming cost V 4 bases and J 0 bases, with 21 bases left between them. Looked up from germline, CDR1 is KGHSH and CDR2 is LQKENI. The CDR3 has 18 amino acids. The CDR3: CASSRTGLQGFMNTEAFF. The CDR3 DNA is TGTGCCAGCTCACGTACAGGGTTGCAGGGCTTCATGAACACTGAAGCTTTCTTT.

This chain connects TRBV5-4 to TRBJ2-7; unclear D gene. The CDR3 is made up of 13 amino acids. Trimming pared 4 bases from V and 4 bases from J, leaving 12 bases between. Germline assignment: CDR1 SGHNT and CDR2 YYREEE (reference sequence). CDR3 in amino acids: CASSTTDTYEQYF. Here the CDR3 DNA reads TGTGCCAGCAGCACAACCGACACTTACGAGCAGTACTTC.

This clone was counted between two and nine times. The chain is built from TRBV6-6 and TRBJ1-5, with D unclear. V lost 0 bases and J lost 4, with 10 bases in between. This CDR3 is built from 15 residues. Germline V gives CDR1 MNHNY, CDR2 SVGAGI (reference sequence). CDR3 residues: CASSYSSGPNQPQHF. In nucleotides, the CDR3 is TGTGCCAGCAGTTACTCGTCGGGTCCTAATCAGCCCCAGCATTTT.